Described below is a single T cell receptor beta chain sequence and its context. One end of the junction does not line up with germline, which may come from a read error. Patients all relapsed after autologous stem cell transplantation, and there was variation in brentuximab vedotin exposure. Complete response, partial response or progressive disease constituted the best response categories observed. This sample was taken from a study of PD-1 blockade in classical Hodgkin lymphoma. The method was immunoSEQ multiplex PCR; TCRdb's version includes in-frame clones alone and lacks a portion of them. The table has approximately 30,000 clones, roughly 80% seen once; the top ten hold 20% to 25%. CDR1 and CDR2 from the germline V gene are DFQATT and SNEGSKA (reference sequence). This CDR3 has 10 residues.

The genes are TRBV20-1 and TRBJ2-7; D possibly corresponds to TRBD2 (5 bases). Here the sequenced sample was peripheral blood mononuclear cells (PBMCs), taken before the second cycle of nivolumab. The sequence came from a human donor with classical Hodgkin lymphoma. The CDR3 DNA sequence: TGCAGTGCCCCCGGGCGGGCCCCGATCTTC. The encoded protein is CSAPGRAPIF.